Listed below are T cell receptor beta chains from one sample, sequenced in a study of T cells in Graves' hyperthyroidism and ophthalmopathy. TCRdb re-derived calls from the multiplex PCR reads in MiXCR, one entry per CDR3 protein. Of 610,000 or so distinct CDR3 sequences listed, around 42% are singletons. What was sequenced was peripheral blood or thyroid tissue (not recorded which). The source of these receptors is a woman between 18 and 29 years old with Graves' hyperthyroidism. Each CDR3 is given with its conserved first and last residue. D genes are given only for firm matches. For some rows the clone size is stated as once, few or many, or as a class when expanded; others skip it.

clone size,V gene,D gene,J gene,CDR3 protein,CDR3 DNA
NA,TRBV7-8,NA,TRBJ1-1,CASSLTGRRYTEAFF,TGTGCCAGCAGCTTAACAGGGCGACGGTACACTGAAGCTTTCTTT
many,TRBV6-6,TRBD1,TRBJ1-5,CATRQGDGNQPQHF,TGTGCCACCCGACAGGGAGACGGCAATCAGCCCCAGCATTTT
NA,TRBV15,NA,TRBJ2-7,CATSIAQDQPQQYF,TGTGCCACCAGCATCGCGCAGGATCAGCCCCAGCAGTACTTC
many,TRBV5-1,TRBD1,TRBJ1-3,CASSIPDRGSGNTIYF,TGCGCCAGCAGCATTCCAGACAGGGGCTCTGGAAACACCATATATTTT
NA,TRBV19,TRBD1,TRBJ2-7,CASSTDRQGTQPQQYF,TGTGCCAGTAGTACAGATCGACAGGGCACTCAGCCCCAGCAGTACTTC
NA,TRBV2,TRBD2,TRBJ2-5,CASSGLAGGPQETQYF,TGTGCCAGCAGTGGTCTAGCGGGAGGGCCCCAGGAGACCCAGTACTTC
few,TRBV7-9,TRBD2,TRBJ2-7,CASAGLAGGDEQYF,TGTGCCAGCGCGGGACTAGCGGGAGGAGATGAGCAGTACTTC
once,TRBV11-1,NA,TRBJ2-1,CASSWRTPEQFF,TGTGCCAGCAGCTGGAGGACACCTGAGCAGTTCTTC
NA,TRBV24-1,NA,TRBJ2-5,CATSAKDDYQETQYF,TGTGCCACCAGTGCTAAAGACGACTATCAAGAGACCCAGTACTTC
many,TRBV5-1,NA,TRBJ1-4,CASSGTGRATNEKLFF,TGCGCCAGCAGCGGAACAGGGAGGGCAACTAATGAAAAACTGTTTTTT
NA,TRBV12-5,NA,TRBJ1-4,CASGLGQPGVKLFF,TGTGCTAGTGGTTTGGGCCAGCCCGGGGTAAAACTGTTTTTT
many,TRBV29-1,TRBD2,TRBJ2-7,CSGEGMLGEQYF,TGCAGCGGGGAGGGCATGTTGGGCGAGCAGTACTTC
NA,TRBV7-9,NA,TRBJ2-7,CASGVSGYEQYF,TGTGCCAGCGGGGTATCCGGGTACGAGCAGTACTTC
many,TRBV7-3,NA,TRBJ1-1,CASSSPRGLSEAFF,TGTGCCAGCAGCTCCCCGAGAGGGCTTTCTGAAGCTTTCTTT
many,TRBV4-1,NA,TRBJ1-4,CASSQAKIIPTNEKLFF,TGCGCCAGCAGCCAAGCCAAGATTATACCAACTAATGAAAAACTGTTTTTT
many,TRBV2,NA,TRBJ1-5,CASRSPYSNQPQHF,TGTGCCAGCAGGTCCCCTTATAGCAATCAGCCCCAGCATTTT
NA,TRBV6-6,NA,TRBJ1-5,CASSEAGRQPQHF,TGTGCCAGCAGTGAGGCGGGCAGGCAGCCCCAGCATTTT